This TCR beta chain comes out of a study of CD8 T cells in Susac syndrome. Whole-study findings and limits: The relatively small number of individuals in the TCR sequencing and HLA analysis was acknowledged by the study.

RNA amounts of about 0.45 to 1 ug underwent reverse transcription with random hexamers. Amplification of TCR beta CDR3 used immunoSEQ multiplex PCR across 54 Vbeta and 13 Jbeta. TCRdb reanalysed the immunoSEQ multiplex PCR reads using MiXCR and keeps one entry per CDR3 protein. Among 150,000 to 200,000 distinct CDR3 sequences listed, nearly 95% were seen once. TCR beta from blood CD8+ and CD4+ T cells was sequenced. TEMRA cells were enriched by FACS, and CD4+ and CD8+ T cells were negatively isolated. This clonotype was detected only once. Its antigen is still unknown. Trimming took off 0 bases at V and 2 bases at J, with 11 bases between the two ends. Looked up from germline, CDR1 is GTSNPN and CDR2 is SVGIG (reference sequence). The CDR3 runs to 16 residues.

This clonotype was sampled from a human donor with multiple sclerosis. This chain links TRBV30 with TRBJ1-6, with D unresolved. The sample was CD4+ T cells from PBMCs. The CDR3 sequence: CAWSVEGGTYNSPLHF. The CDR3 DNA sequence: TGTGCCTGGAGTGTGGAGGGAGGAACCTATAATTCACCCCTCCACTTT.